This entry lists 23 T cell receptor beta chains sequenced from one sample in a study of CD8 T cells in ankylosing spondylitis. One entry per CDR3 protein, called by TCRdb with MiXCR from the 5' RACE reads. This table has 250,000 to 400,000 distinct CDR3 sequences, 9.5% to 13% appearing once. Sequencing was done on a sample of blood, either unsorted or a sorted T cell fraction (not recorded which). The receptors derive from a female donor with ankylosing spondylitis or in good health (not recorded which).

In this sample, this clonotype turned up many times. The chain links TRBV9 to TRBJ2-6; possible D gene TRBD1, 5 bases. The CDR3 contains 18 residues. The germline CDR1 and CDR2 sequences are SGDLS and YYNGEE. The ends were cut back, 3 bases at V and 3 bases at J, with 19 bases in the middle. CDR3 nucleotide sequence: TGTGCCAGCAGCGCACCATCCAGGGAAGCAAGTGGGGCCAACGTCCTGACTTTC. This translates into CASSAPSREASGANVLTF.

This clonotype was observed many times. This chain links TRBV12-3 or TRBV12-4 with TRBJ2-2; D is unclear. Trimming took off 6 bases at V and 7 bases at J, with 9 bases between the two ends. The CDR3 is 12 residues long. CDR3 nucleotide sequence: TGTGCCAGCAGCCTACATGGCGGGGAGCTGTTTTTT. Its translation: CASSLHGGELFF.

This clonotype appeared a few times. V gene TRBV27 combines with J gene TRBJ2-3; 10 bases are shared with TRBD2. Germline CDR1 MNHEY, CDR2 SMNVEV (reference sequence). The CDR3 length is 17 residues. Trimming removed 10 bases from V and 1 base from J; junction bases left unmatched: 14. As DNA, the CDR3 is TGTGCCACAAAGAGCGGGGGGGCTGTGGTTCGCACAGATACGCAGTATTTT. Protein sequence: CATKSGGAVVRTDTQYF.

The sample holds a few counts of this clonotype. V gene TRBV10-3 combines with J gene TRBJ2-1, with 14 bases identical to TRBD2. Trimming took 4 bases from V and 9 from J; bases not matched to a gene: 14. Germline CDR1 is ENHRY and CDR2 is SYGVKD. The CDR3 is made up of 18 amino acids. The CDR3 DNA sequence: TGTGCCATCAGTGGACGCGACCCCGGGACTAGCGGGAGAGGTGAGCAGTTCTTC. Amino acid sequence: CAISGRDPGTSGRGEQFF.

This clonotype was counted ten times or more. The gene calls are TRBV7-2 and TRBJ2-7; D gene unclear. Germline-derived CDR1 and CDR2 are SGHTA and FQGNSA. The CDR3 extends over 14 amino acids. Trimming took off 1 base at V and 6 bases at J, with 13 bases between the two ends. The CDR3 reads CASSLVTSGGEQYF. The CDR3 coding sequence is TGTGCCAGCAGCTTAGTAACTTCGGGTGGCGAGCAGTACTTC.

This clonotype was recorded many times. The rearrangement joins TRBV5-1 to TRBJ2-4, with D possibly matching TRBD1 (6 bases). This CDR3 spans 16 amino acids. V was pared by 4 bases and J by 0 bases, with 14 bases between. The V gene's germline CDR1 is SGHRS and CDR2 YFSETQ. CDR3 in amino acids: CASSAADSSAKNIQYF. The CDR3 nucleotides are TGCGCCAGCAGCGCCGCGGACAGTTCAGCCAAAAACATTCAGTACTTC.

This clonotype has a count of ten or more. This chain connects TRBV5-1 to TRBJ2-5; 9 positions agree with TRBD1. Looked up from germline, CDR1 is SGHRS and CDR2 is YFSETQ. With 3 bases clipped from V and 5 bases from J, the junction kept 8 bases outside the gene matches. The CDR3 extends over 15 amino acids. For the CDR3, the DNA is TGCGCCAGCAGCTCCAGACAGGGGGTCGCGGAGACCCAGTACTTC. Translation: CASSSRQGVAETQYF.

This clonotype was observed at least ten times. The chain couples TRBV5-1 to TRBJ1-2; maybe TRBD1 (5 bases). This CDR3 is 14 amino acids long. Germline V CDR1 and CDR2: SGHRS, YFSETQ. The ends were cut back, 4 bases at V and 2 bases at J, with 12 bases in the middle. CDR3: CASSRPGENYGYTF. DNA for the CDR3: TGCGCCAGCAGCCGGCCGGGGGAGAACTATGGCTACACCTTC.

V is TRBV7-2 and J is TRBJ1-5; D is undetermined. Trimming stripped 2 bases from V and 5 bases from J, with 13 bases between. Germline CDR1 is SGHTA and CDR2 is FQGNSA. The CDR3 length is 15 residues. The CDR3 DNA reads as TGTGCCAGCAGCTTAACGGGCCAATGGGATCAGCCCCAGCATTTT. Protein product: CASSLTGQWDQPQHF.

This clonotype was detected many times. The V and J genes are TRBV5-1 and TRBJ2-1; D perhaps matches TRBD1 (5 bases). Trimming cost V 7 bases and J 0 bases, with 11 bases left between them. Germline CDR1 SGHRS, CDR2 YFSETQ. This CDR3 is built from 14 residues. The CDR3 region has the DNA TGCGCCAGCCAATTAGACAGCTCCTACAATGAGCAGTTCTTC. Translation: CASQLDSSYNEQFF.

This clonotype was observed a few times. The J gene is TRBJ2-1, the V gene TRBV7-2; unclear D gene. Per germline, CDR1 SGHTA and CDR2 FQGNSA. Trimming pared 1 base from V and 0 bases from J, leaving 10 bases between. The CDR3 runs to 16 residues. The CDR3 here is CASSLESLGSYNEQFF. Written as DNA, the CDR3 is TGTGCCAGCAGCTTAGAGTCCCTTGGCTCCTACAATGAGCAGTTCTTC.

The sample holds a few counts of this clonotype. This rearrangement joins TRBV7-9 to TRBJ1-5; 10 bases line up with TRBD1. This CDR3 has 17 amino acids. After removal of 5 bases from V and 6 bases from J, the junction contained 13 bases not matched to a gene. Germline lookup yields CDR1 SEHNR and CDR2 FQNEAQ (reference sequence). CDR3 sequence: CASSPDRGQWTTQPQHF. CDR3 in DNA: TGTGCCAGCAGCCCTGACAGGGGGCAGTGGACTACTCAGCCCCAGCATTTT.

This clonotype was seen ten or more times. The V call is TRBV3-1, the J call TRBJ1-6, with 8 bases fitting TRBD1. The CDR3 has 16 amino acids. The V and J ends lost 0 bases and 9 bases, in that order; junction bases with no gene match: 7. Germline V gene sequence: CDR1 LGHDT, CDR2 YNNKEL (reference sequence). The CDR3 sequence: CASSQDPSGGISPLHF. As DNA, the CDR3 is TGTGCCAGCAGCCAAGATCCCTCAGGGGGCATTTCACCCCTCCACTTT.

This clonotype was detected ten times or more. An end of the junction differs from the germline gene, which may be a read error. The rearrangement joins TRBV7-7 to TRBJ2-5; 7 positions agree with TRBD1. The CDR3 has 15 amino acids. Looked up from germline, CDR1 is SSHAT and CDR2 is FNYEAQ (reference sequence). The CDR3 loop reads CASSQGQTEKETQYF. The CDR3 nucleotides are TGTGCTAGCAGCCAGGGACAGACCGAAAAAGAGACCCAGTACTTC.

To note about this clonotype: A much larger clone differs by one base, so this may be a read error. The chain carries TRBV20-1 and TRBJ2-7; perhaps TRBD2 as D (6 bases). Germline CDR1 is DFQATT and CDR2 is SNEGSKA (reference sequence). The CDR3 is 11 amino acids. As DNA, the CDR3 is TGCAGTGCTAGAGATTCCCGGGAGCAGTCCTTC. Translation gives CSARDSREQSF.

This clonotype was recorded at least ten times. The chain has TRBV15 and TRBJ2-5; 7 bases line up with TRBD2. The CDR3 has 15 residues. Germline values: CDR1 LNHNV, CDR2 YYDKDF (reference sequence). V dropped 3 bases and J dropped 6; count of bases not matched to a gene: 10. The DNA of the CDR3 is TGTGCCACCAGCAGGGAATGGACTAGTATCCAGACCCAGTACTTC. Residues: CATSREWTSIQTQYF.

The chain employs TRBV5-1 and TRBJ2-5, with D perhaps matching TRBD1 or TRBD2 (5 bases each). The CDR3 spans 13 residues. The V gene's germline CDR1 is SGHRS and CDR2 YFSETQ. Trimming removed 3 bases from V and 2 bases from J, with 8 bases in between. The CDR3 DNA sequence: TGCGCCAGCAGCTCGGGACCACAAGAGACCCAGTACTTC. Its protein is CASSSGPQETQYF.

Many counts were recorded for this clonotype. This CDR3 reads CASSPLFEVQNSPLHF. The CDR3 nucleotides are TGCGCCAGCAGCCCGCTTTTCGAGGTCCAAAATTCACCCCTCCACTTT. The chain has TRBV5-1 and TRBJ1-6; D gene uncertain. CDR1 is SGHRS, CDR2 YFSETQ, per germline. This CDR3 has 16 residues. V lost 4 bases to trimming and J lost 7 bases, with 18 bases between them.

J is TRBJ1-5 and V is TRBV12-3 or TRBV12-4; a possible D gene is TRBD1 (6 bases). The CDR3 extends over 16 amino acids. Between the trimmed V and J ends, which lost 1 base and 3 bases, there was a span of 13 bases. The CDR3 DNA reads as TGTGCCAGCAGTTTAGTGGGGGCTGGCTCCAATCAGCCCCAGCATTTT. It encodes CASSLVGAGSNQPQHF.

This clonotype was detected ten times or more. The V call is TRBV10-3, the J call TRBJ2-5; TRBD2 matches at 13 bases. In germline, CDR1 is ENHRY, CDR2 SYGVKD. CDR3 length: 15 amino acids. V lost 4 bases and J lost 4; bases outside the gene matches: 3. In DNA, the CDR3 is TGTGCCATCAGTGGGACTAGCGGGAGCTCAGAGACCCAGTACTTC. Encoded protein: CAISGTSGSSETQYF.

This clonotype was seen a handful of times. The chain uses TRBV7-9 and TRBJ2-1; 12 bases match TRBD2. Unmatched junction bases numbered 7, after V lost 6 bases and J lost 4 bases. Looked up from germline, CDR1 is SEHNR and CDR2 is FQNEAQ (reference sequence). CDR3 length equals 16 residues. The CDR3, as DNA: TGTGCCAGCAGGCCCGGACTAGCGGGAAATTACAATGAGCAGTTCTTC. This gives the protein CASRPGLAGNYNEQFF. The complete variable domain, with remaining parts taken from reference TRBV7-9 and TRBJ2-1, reads DTGVSQNPRHKITKRGQNVTFRCDPISEHNRLYWYRQTLGQGPEFLTYFQNEAQLEKSRLLSDRFSAERPKGSFSTLEIQRTEQGDSAMYLCASRPGLAGNYNEQFFGPGTRLTVL.

This clonotype occurred a few times. The rearrangement links TRBV29-1 to TRBJ2-1, with D maybe TRBD2 (7 bases). Trimming removed 4 bases from V and 0 bases from J, with 13 bases in between. Looked up from germline, CDR1 is SQVTM and CDR2 is ANQGSEA. The CDR3 loop spans 15 amino acids. DNA of the CDR3: TGCAGCGTTGTCGGGGGGCTAAGCTCCTACAATGAGCAGTTCTTC. Its translation: CSVVGGLSSYNEQFF.

This clonotype has a count of ten or more. The chain combines TRBV18 with TRBJ1-1; a weak D match, TRBD1 (6 bases). V was cut by 6 bases and J by 3 bases, with 14 bases left in between. Germline V gene data show CDR1 as KGHSH and CDR2 as LQKENI. There are 14 residues in the CDR3. The CDR3 here is CASSSEGGYTEAFF. DNA of the CDR3: TGTGCCAGCTCCTCTGAGGGGGGCTACACTGAAGCTTTCTTT.